This record covers a single T cell receptor (beta chain). The entry originates in a study of cytomegalovirus exposure and HLA in healthy donors. Trimming cost V 0 bases and J 4 bases; bases outside gene matches: 5. CDR3 length: 15 residues. Per the germline V gene, CDR1 is SGDLS and CDR2 is YYNGEE. The PCR employed 60 Vbeta primers together with 13 Jbeta primers. Sequencing used immunoSEQ multiplex PCR; TCRdb keeps in-frame clones, though not all of them. The table shows 140,000 or so clones, with 65% to 80% occurring only once. The sample consisted of PBMCs. This clonotype was sampled from a woman aged 25 to 39 in good health and CMV-seronegative. The chain combines TRBV9 with TRBJ2-5; TRBD1 aligns across 8 bases. The CDR3 bases are TGTGCCAGCAGCGTAGACGCACAGGGGGGAGAGACCCAGTACTTC. Translation: CASSVDAQGGETQYF.